This T cell receptor (beta chain) was identified in a study of T cell responses to AZD1222 COVID-19 vaccine. Across the whole study: Pooled together were second doses at about 4 or about 12 weeks.

Comments on this clone: Its target is unknown.

TCRdb keeps only in-frame clones here, not all; method: immunoSEQ multiplex PCR. The sample has approximately 100,000 clones, around nine tenths seen once. General observations from the study: Most donors were white British, females outnumbered males, and clonal diversity was possibly underestimated. In all cases, repertoires were sampled only after the peak T cell response.

The germline V gene encodes CDR1 SGHRS and CDR2 YFSETQ. This CDR3 contains 16 residues. With 4 bases removed from V and 4 bases from J, the gap between germline ends came to 20 bases. The specimen comprised peripheral blood, sampled on day 0 of AZD1222 vaccination. The receptor was isolated from an adult in good health. V gene TRBV5-1 combines with J gene TRBJ1-2; TRBD1 is a possible D gene (5 bases). The CDR3 coding sequence is TGCGCCAGCAGCAGAAGTTATACTGACAGATTCTATGGCTACACCTTC. This translates into CASSRSYTDRFYGYTF.